The source of this T cell receptor beta chain is a study of blood T cells in healthy people across ages. Study context: Template switching retrieved approximately one barcoded beta molecule for each two T cells.

V was clipped by 1 base and J by 6 bases, with 10 bases between them. This CDR3 is built from 14 residues. In germline, CDR1 is SGHAT, CDR2 FQNNGV. Next came a second PCR, run for about 6 to 11 cycles, which used a sample-barcoded 5' primer along with a J-beta primer mix. TCRdb reprocessed the 5' RACE reads via MiXCR and lists one record per CDR3 protein. Here the sample spans around 870,000 distinct CDR3 sequences, 25% to 30% being singletons. This clonotype was found a few times. The material sequenced was blood. This TCR came from a woman aged 80 or older in good health. The gene calls are TRBV11-2 and TRBJ2-1, with unresolved D. The CDR3 nucleotides are TGTGCCAGCAGCTTAGCTGGATACCTCAATGAGCAGTTCTTC. Protein sequence: CASSLAGYLNEQFF.